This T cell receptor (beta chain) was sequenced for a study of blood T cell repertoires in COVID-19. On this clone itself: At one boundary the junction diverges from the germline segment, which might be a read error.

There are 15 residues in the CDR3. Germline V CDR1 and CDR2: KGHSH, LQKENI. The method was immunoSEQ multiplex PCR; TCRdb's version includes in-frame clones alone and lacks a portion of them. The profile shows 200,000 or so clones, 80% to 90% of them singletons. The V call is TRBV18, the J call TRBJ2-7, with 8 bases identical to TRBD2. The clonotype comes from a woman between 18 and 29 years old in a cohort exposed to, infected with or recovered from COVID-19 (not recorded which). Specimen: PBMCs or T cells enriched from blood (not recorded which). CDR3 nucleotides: TGTGCCAGCTCCCCACCAGCGGGGGCCCCCTACGAGCAGTACTTC. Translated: CASSPPAGAPYEQYF. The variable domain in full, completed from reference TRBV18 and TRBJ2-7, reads NAGVMQNPRHLVRRRGQEARLRCSPMKGHSHVYWYRQLPEEGLKFMVYLQKENIIDESGMPKERFSAEFPKEGPSILRIQQVVRGDSAAYFCASSPPAGAPYEQYFGPGTRLTVT.